This T cell receptor (beta chain) was identified during a study of regulatory T cells in long-lasting Graves disease. Time point specified: newly diagnosed GD, antithyroid drugs for less than 3 months. PBMCs provided the RNA from which the TCR library was made. Study findings and constraints: A greater number of public clonotypes (2,741) was shared by persistent patients than by new patients (roughly 880).

V gave up 10 bases and J gave up 6 bases; unmatched junction bases: 12. The CDR3 consists of 16 residues. From germline, CDR1 is MNHEY and CDR2 SMNVEV (reference sequence). This clonotype was counted at least ten times. Antigen: not known. Building the TCR beta libraries relied on iRepertoire HTBI primers, and CDR3 regions underwent Arm-PCR. TCRdb analysed the multiplex PCR reads with MiXCR anew, one entry per CDR3 protein. The sample has around 420,000 distinct CDR3 sequences; about 15% are singletons. These data were also reused for a study on T cells in Graves' hyperthyroidism and ophthalmopathy. That investigation notes: HTBI primers drove first-round RT-PCR of the TCR CDR3.

The receptor was isolated from a woman aged 40 to 50 with Graves disease. The genes are TRBV27 and TRBJ2-3; 14 bases align to TRBD2. Sequences were derived from peripheral blood mononuclear cells (PBMCs), sampled at new diagnosis, from a patient treated with antithyroid drugs. Here the CDR3 DNA reads TGTGCCACCCTCCCCGGACTAGCGGGAGGAGCGGATACGCAGTATTTT. Protein: CATLPGLAGGADTQYF.